This entry concerns a single TCR beta chain. Its antigen is not known. This specimen comes from a study of metastatic and nonmetastatic thyroid tumors. Across the whole study: Peripheral blood and tumor or nodule samples from malignant and benign thyroid patients were compared.

In the original analysis: The study took CDR3 differences across clinicopathological groups and made a distant-metastasis classifier for papillary thyroid cancer from them. TCRdb re-analyzed the PCR reads through MiXCR. TCRdb's processing, not the authors', yielded these V and J calls. Of over 20,000 clones listed, roughly 29% are singletons. V lost 4 bases and J lost 3; bases outside the gene matches: 7. CDR1 is SGHRS, CDR2 YFSETQ, per germline. The CDR3 sequence is 15 residues long. No treatment of any kind had been given to any patient before thyroid surgery. Study-wide findings and caveats: Patients with malignant thyroid tumors reportedly had significantly higher TCR beta diversity than those with benign nodules, in blood and tumor.

The specimen was blood. This clonotype was sampled from a female donor with papillary thyroid cancer or a benign thyroid nodule (not recorded which). Some clones in this sample may be carry-over from other donors' samples. The chain joins TRBV5-1 to TRBJ1-2, with 9 bases aligning to TRBD1. DNA of the CDR3: TGCGCCAGCAGCCTCAACCGGGACAGGGACTATGGCTACACCTTC. Translated, it gives CASSLNRDRDYGYTF.